The next 14 T cell receptor beta chains were all read from a single sample in a study of blood T cell repertoires in COVID-19. TCRdb's table, derived via immunoSEQ multiplex PCR, lists solely in-frame clones and lacks some. The sample comprises about 28,000 clones, 87% of which are singletons, and about 5.8% rests with the top ten. Sequencing was carried out using peripheral blood. The receptors come from a man aged 55 to 70 with active COVID-19.

The chain has TRBV11-2 and TRBJ2-6; TRBD1 matches 7 bases. V dropped 6 bases and J dropped 0; count of bases not matched to a gene: 5. The CDR3 has 16 residues. Per the germline V gene, CDR1 is SGHAT and CDR2 is FQNNGV. For the CDR3, the DNA is TGTGCCAGCAGAGCTACAGGGGCCTCTGGGGCCAACGTCCTGACTTTC. This gives the protein CASRATGASGANVLTF.

The chain joins TRBV5-4 to TRBJ2-5; D is perhaps TRBD1 or TRBD2 (6 bases each). CDR1 is SGHNT, CDR2 YYREEE, per germline (reference sequence). V lost 4 bases, J lost 4 bases, and 11 bases lay in between. The CDR3 extends over 13 amino acids. The CDR3 loop is CASSMGGPETQYF. CDR3 bases: TGTGCCAGCAGCATGGGGGGCCCAGAGACCCAGTACTTC.

This chain links TRBV28 with TRBJ1-4, with TRBD1 as a possible D gene (5 bases). Per germline, CDR1 MDHEN and CDR2 SYDVKM. V lost 7 bases to trimming and J lost 5 bases, with 11 bases between them. The CDR3 contains 13 residues. The CDR3 region is CASKRGLNEKLFF. DNA for the CDR3: TGTGCCAGCAAGCGGGGGTTAAATGAAAAACTGTTTTTT.

This clone appeared once. This CDR3 reads CASSSTTRGGYTF. The CDR3 DNA is TGTGCCAGCAGCTCTACTACTCGGGGAGGCTACACCTTC. The V call is TRBV3-1 (or the pseudogene TRBV3-2), the J call TRBJ1-2; D is unresolved. The ends were cut back, 5 bases at V and 8 bases at J, with 15 bases in the middle. This CDR3 has 13 amino acids. CDR1 is LGHDT and CDR2 is YNNKEL in the germline V gene (reference sequence).

This chain joins TRBV10-1 and TRBJ1-1; tentatively, D is TRBD1 (5 bases). The CDR3 covers 13 residues. With 11 bases removed from V and 10 bases from J, the gap between germline ends came to 23 bases. Germline assignment: CDR1 WNHNN and CDR2 SYGVQD (reference sequence). This CDR3 is CAQGRGYGLAAFF. DNA of the CDR3: TGCGCCCAAGGACGGGGGTATGGGCTGGCAGCTTTCTTT.

V is TRBV18 and J is TRBJ2-7; D remains ambiguous. Trimming removed 5 bases at V and 7 bases at J, with 12 bases between. CDR1 KGHSH and CDR2 LQKENI come from the germline V gene. This CDR3 spans 12 amino acids. CDR3 sequence (DNA): TGTGCCAGCTCAGCCATGTTTGAGGAGCAGTACTTC. Translated, it gives CASSAMFEEQYF.

Of note for this clone: An end of the junction differs from the germline gene, which may be a read error. The chain links TRBV7-7 to TRBJ2-2, with D tentatively TRBD1 (6 bases). The germline V gene encodes CDR1 SSHAT and CDR2 FNYEAQ (reference sequence). CDR3 length: 15 residues. DNA for the CDR3: TGTGCTAGCAGCTTAGAGGGGGATGGTGCCGGGGAGCTGTTTTTT. It translates to CASSLEGDGAGELFF.

The V call is TRBV2, the J call TRBJ1-1, with no clear D. The CDR3 contains 17 residues. The germline CDR1 and CDR2 sequences are SNHLY and FYNNEI. V was shortened by 5 bases and J by 4 bases, with 23 bases between the two germline ends. CDR3 DNA: TGTGCCAGCAGTCTCCCTCCTCTGCTTCCGCGTTCCACTGAAGCTTTCTTT. Translated: CASSLPPLLPRSTEAFF.

The chain employs TRBV27 and TRBJ2-1; 7 bases map to TRBD2. CDR3 length: 16 amino acids. Germline V gene lookup returns CDR1 MNHEY and CDR2 SMNVEV (reference sequence). Losses at the gene ends were 6 bases for V and 5 bases for J; bases not matched to a gene: 13. CDR3 amino acids: CASRQTTGTTNNEQFF. CDR3 DNA: TGTGCCAGCAGACAAACGACCGGGACTACCAACAATGAGCAGTTCTTC.

The V call is TRBV7-8, the J call TRBJ1-5; TRBD1 aligns across 7 bases. The ends lost 1 base at V and 2 bases at J; junction bases unmatched: 2. CDR1 is SGHVS and CDR2 is FQNEAQ in the germline V gene. The CDR3 loop spans 15 amino acids. For the CDR3, the DNA is TGTGCCAGCAGCTTAGTCACAGGGGGCAATCAGCCCCAGCATTTT. This codes for CASSLVTGGNQPQHF.

The chain couples TRBV9 to TRBJ2-2, with 11 bases identical to TRBD2. The CDR3 consists of 18 residues. Losses at the gene ends were 0 bases for V and 2 bases for J; bases not matched to a gene: 6. CDR1 and CDR2 from the germline V gene are SGDLS and YYNGEE. The CDR3 bases are TGTGCCAGCAGCGTAGTTAGCGGGGGGGCCCGAAACACCGGGGAGCTGTTTTTT. This encodes CASSVVSGGARNTGELFF.

The chain links TRBV5-1 to TRBJ2-7; 8 nucleotides line up with TRBD2. Trimming removed 7 bases from V and 3 bases from J; junction bases left unmatched: 3. The germline V gene has CDR1 SGHRS and CDR2 YFSETQ. This CDR3 comprises 12 residues. The CDR3 protein is CASRGGGYEQYF. The CDR3 DNA sequence: TGCGCCAGCCGGGGGGGAGGCTACGAGCAGTACTTC. The whole variable domain, remainder taken from reference TRBV5-1 and TRBJ2-7, is KAGVTQTPRYLIKTRGQQVTLSCSPISGHRSVSWYQQTPGQGLQFLFEYFSETQRNKGNFPGRFSGRQFSNSRSEMNVSTLELGDSALYLCASRGGGYEQYFGPGTRLTVT.

This clone was picked up one time. The chain has TRBV11-1 and TRBJ1-5, with D unresolved. The V gene's germline CDR1 is SGHAT and CDR2 FQDESV (reference sequence). The length of the CDR3 is 13 residues. Trimming cost V 2 bases and J 9 bases, with 11 bases left between them. Written as DNA, the CDR3 is TGTGCCAGCAGCTTATTTGAGGGTCGGCCCCAGCATTTT. Translating it yields CASSLFEGRPQHF. Full variable domain (missing parts from reference TRBV11-1 and TRBJ1-5): EAEVAQSPRYKITEKSQAVAFWCDPISGHATLYWYRQILGQGPELLVQFQDESVVDDSQLPKDRFSAERLKGVDSTLKIQPAELGDSAMYLCASSLFEGRPQHFGDGTRLSIL.

The chain joins TRBV7-9 to TRBJ2-5, with D perhaps TRBD2 (6 bases). This CDR3 comprises 14 residues. The V end lost 4 bases, the J end lost 8 bases, and 17 bases lay between the germline ends. Germline lookup yields CDR1 SEHNR and CDR2 FQNEAQ (reference sequence). Here the CDR3 reads CASSSRGWGETQYF. In DNA, the CDR3 is TGTGCCAGCAGCTCACGGGGCTGGGGGGAAACCCAGTACTTC.